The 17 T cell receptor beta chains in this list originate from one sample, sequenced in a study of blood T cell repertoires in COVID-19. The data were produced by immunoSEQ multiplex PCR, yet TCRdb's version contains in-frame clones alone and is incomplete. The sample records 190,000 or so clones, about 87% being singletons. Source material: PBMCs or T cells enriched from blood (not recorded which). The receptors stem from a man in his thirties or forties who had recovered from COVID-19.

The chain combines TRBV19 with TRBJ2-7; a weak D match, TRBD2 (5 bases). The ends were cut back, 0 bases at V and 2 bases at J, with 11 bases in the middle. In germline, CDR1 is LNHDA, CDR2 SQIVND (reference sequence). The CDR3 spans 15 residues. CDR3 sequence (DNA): TGTGCCAGTAGTATAGATGGACGGGGTACCTACGAGCAGTACTTC. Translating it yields CASSIDGRGTYEQYF.

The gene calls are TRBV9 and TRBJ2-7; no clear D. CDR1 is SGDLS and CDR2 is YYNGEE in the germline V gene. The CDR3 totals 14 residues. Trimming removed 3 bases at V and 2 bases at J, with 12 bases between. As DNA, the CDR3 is TGTGCCAGCAGCGATTCAGACTCGGCCTACGAGCAGTACTTC. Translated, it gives CASSDSDSAYEQYF.

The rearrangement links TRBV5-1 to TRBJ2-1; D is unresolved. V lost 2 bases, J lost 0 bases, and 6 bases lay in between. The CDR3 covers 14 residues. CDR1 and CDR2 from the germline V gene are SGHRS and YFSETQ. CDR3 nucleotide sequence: TGCGCCAGCAGCTTCGTAGACTCCTACAATGAGCAGTTCTTC. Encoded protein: CASSFVDSYNEQFF.

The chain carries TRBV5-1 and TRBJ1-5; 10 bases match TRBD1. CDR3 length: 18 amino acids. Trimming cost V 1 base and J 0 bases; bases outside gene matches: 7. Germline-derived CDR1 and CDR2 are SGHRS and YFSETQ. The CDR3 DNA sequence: TGCGCCAGCAGCTTGCAGCCTGGGACAGGGGATAGCAATCAGCCCCAGCATTTT. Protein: CASSLQPGTGDSNQPQHF.

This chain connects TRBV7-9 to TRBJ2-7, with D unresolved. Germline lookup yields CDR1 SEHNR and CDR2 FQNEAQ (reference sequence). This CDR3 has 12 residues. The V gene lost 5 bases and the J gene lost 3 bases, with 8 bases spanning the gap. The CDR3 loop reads CASSIPGYEQYF. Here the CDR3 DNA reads TGTGCCAGCAGCATACCAGGCTACGAGCAGTACTTC. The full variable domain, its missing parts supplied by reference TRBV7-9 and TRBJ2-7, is DTGVSQNPRHKITKRGQNVTFRCDPISEHNRLYWYRQTLGQGPEFLTYFQNEAQLEKSRLLSDRFSAERPKGSFSTLEIQRTEQGDSAMYLCASSIPGYEQYFGPGTRLTVT.

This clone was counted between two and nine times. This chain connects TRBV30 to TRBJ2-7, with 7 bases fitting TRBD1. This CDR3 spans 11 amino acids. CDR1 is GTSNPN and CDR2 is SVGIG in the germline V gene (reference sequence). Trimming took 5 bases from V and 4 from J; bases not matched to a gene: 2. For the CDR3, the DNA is TGTGCCTGGGGGACAGTTTACGAGCAGTACTTC. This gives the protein CAWGTVYEQYF.

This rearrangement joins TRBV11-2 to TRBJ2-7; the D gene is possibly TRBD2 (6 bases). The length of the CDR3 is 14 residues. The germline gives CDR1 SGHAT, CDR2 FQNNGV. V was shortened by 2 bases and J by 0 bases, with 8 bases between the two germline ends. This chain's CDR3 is CASSLWEVSYEQYF. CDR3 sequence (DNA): TGTGCCAGCAGCTTATGGGAGGTCTCCTACGAGCAGTACTTC. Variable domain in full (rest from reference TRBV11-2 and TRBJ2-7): EAGVAQSPRYKIIEKRQSVAFWCNPISGHATLYWYQQILGQGPKLLIQFQNNGVVDDSQLPKDRFSAERLKGVDSTLKIQPAKLEDSAVYLCASSLWEVSYEQYFGPGTRLTVT.

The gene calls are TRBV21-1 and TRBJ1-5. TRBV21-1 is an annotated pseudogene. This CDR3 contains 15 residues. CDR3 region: CASFYRRGENQPQHF. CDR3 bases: TGTGCCAGTTTCTACCGACGGGGGGAAAATCAGCCCCAGCATTTT.

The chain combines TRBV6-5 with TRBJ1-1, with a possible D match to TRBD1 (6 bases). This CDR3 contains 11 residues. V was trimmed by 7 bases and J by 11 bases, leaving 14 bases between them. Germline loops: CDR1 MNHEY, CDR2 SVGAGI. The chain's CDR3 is CASNKQGAAFF. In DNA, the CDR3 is TGTGCCAGCAACAAACAGGGCGCCGCTTTCTTT.

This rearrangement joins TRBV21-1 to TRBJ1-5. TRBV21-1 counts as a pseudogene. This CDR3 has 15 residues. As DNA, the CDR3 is TGTGCCAGCAGCAAAGATCGCGGGGTCAATCAGCCCCAGCATTTT. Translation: CASSKDRGVNQPQHF.

DNA for the CDR3: TGTGCCAGCAGCTTAGGTATACAGCCCCAGCATTTT. This sequence encodes CASSLGIQPQHF. The chain is built from TRBV7-9 and TRBJ1-5; D is unresolved. This CDR3 is built from 12 residues. Germline CDR1 SEHNR, CDR2 FQNEAQ (reference sequence). The V end was cut by 1 base, the J end by 7 bases, with 5 bases between.

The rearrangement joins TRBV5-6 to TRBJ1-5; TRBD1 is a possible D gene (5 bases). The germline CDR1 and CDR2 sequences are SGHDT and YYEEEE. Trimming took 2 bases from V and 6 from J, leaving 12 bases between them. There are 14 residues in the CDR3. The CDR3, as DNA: TGTGCCAGCAGCTTCTATCGGGGGGGTCAGCCCCAGCATTTT. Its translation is CASSFYRGGQPQHF.

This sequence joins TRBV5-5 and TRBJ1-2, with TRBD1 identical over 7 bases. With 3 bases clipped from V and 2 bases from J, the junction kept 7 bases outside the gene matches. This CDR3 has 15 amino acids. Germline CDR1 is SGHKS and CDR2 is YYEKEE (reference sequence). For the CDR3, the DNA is TGTGCCAGCAGCTCGTCCGCGACAGGGAACTATGGCTACACCTTC. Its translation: CASSSSATGNYGYTF.

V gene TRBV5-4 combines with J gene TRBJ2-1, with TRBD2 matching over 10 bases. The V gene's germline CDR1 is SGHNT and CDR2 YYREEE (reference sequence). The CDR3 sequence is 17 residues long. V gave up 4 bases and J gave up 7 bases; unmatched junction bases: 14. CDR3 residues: CASSPDASGRLGNEQFF. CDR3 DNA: TGTGCCAGCAGCCCCGATGCTAGCGGGAGATTGGGGAATGAGCAGTTCTTC.

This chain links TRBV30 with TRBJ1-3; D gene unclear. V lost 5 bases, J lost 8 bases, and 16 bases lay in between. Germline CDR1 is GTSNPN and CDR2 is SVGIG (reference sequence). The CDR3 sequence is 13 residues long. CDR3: CAWAGPTGDTIYF. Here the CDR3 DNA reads TGTGCCTGGGCCGGGCCAACGGGAGACACCATATATTTT. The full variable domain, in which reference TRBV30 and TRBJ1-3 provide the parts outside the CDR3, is SQTIHQWPATLVQPVGSPLSLECTVEGTSNPNLYWYRQAAGRGLQLLFYSVGIGQISSEVPQNLSASRPQDRQFILSSKKLLLSDSGFYLCAWAGPTGDTIYFGEGSWLTVV.

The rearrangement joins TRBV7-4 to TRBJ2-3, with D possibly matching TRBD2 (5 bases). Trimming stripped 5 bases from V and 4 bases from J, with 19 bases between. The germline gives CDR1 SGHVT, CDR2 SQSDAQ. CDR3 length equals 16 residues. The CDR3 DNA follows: TGTGCCAGCAGCAAGATGGCGCGTTGCGGGCCAGATACGCAGTATTTT. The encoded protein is CASSKMARCGPDTQYF. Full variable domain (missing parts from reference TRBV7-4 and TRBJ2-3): GAGVSQSPRYKVAKRGRDVALRCDSISGHVTLYWYRQTLGQGSEVLTYSQSDAQRDKSGRPSGRFSAERPERSVSTLKIQRTEQGDSAVYLCASSKMARCGPDTQYFGPGTRLTVL.

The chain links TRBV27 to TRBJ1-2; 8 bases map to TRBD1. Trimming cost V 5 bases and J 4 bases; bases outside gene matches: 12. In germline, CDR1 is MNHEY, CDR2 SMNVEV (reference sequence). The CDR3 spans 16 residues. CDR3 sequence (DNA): TGTGCCAGCAGTCTTAAATCGACAGGGGTGAGCTATGGCTACACCTTC. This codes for CASSLKSTGVSYGYTF.